This T cell receptor (beta chain) derives from a study of blood T cell repertoires in COVID-19. The CDR3 is made up of 14 amino acids. V lost 2 bases and J 5 bases, leaving 9 bases between the germline ends. Germline V lookup: CDR1 LGHDT, CDR2 YNNKEL (reference sequence). Sequenced by immunoSEQ multiplex PCR; TCRdb stores in-frame clones only, minus some. This table has 100,000 or so clones, 84% appearing once. This sequence originates from a man in his 70s with active or convalescent COVID-19. The sample taken for sequencing was peripheral blood. This chain connects TRBV3-1 (or the pseudogene TRBV3-2) to TRBJ2-2, with TRBD2 as a possible D gene (6 bases). The DNA for the CDR3 is TGTGCCAGCAGCCAAATGGGGGGAACCGGGGAGCTGTTTTTT. Protein product: CASSQMGGTGELFF.